This T cell receptor beta chain was captured by sequencing in a study of T cells expressing NK-cell markers (dated by TCRdb to the early 2020s). At the level of the whole study: TCR beta-chain repertoires were profiled in sorted CD3+CD56+NKG2C+, CD3+CD56+NKG2C- and CD3+CD56-NKG2C+ T-cell subsets from several donors. The libraries were sequenced on Illumina HiSeq 2000/2500, MiSeq or NextSeq, producing 2 x 150 bp reads. Of the eight sequenced donors, seven were found to be HCMV-seropositive and one was found to be HCMV-seronegative. Randomly selected healthy volunteers, three men and five women, were used as the eight sequenced donors. Study-level results and caveats: In six or seven donors, the dominant CD3+CD56+NKG2C+ clonotypes ranked among the top 10 CD8+ clonotypes, making up roughly 1.0-7.0% of CD8+ T cells. It remained unclear whether the expanded NKG2C-expressing T cell clones were specific for HCMV antigens. Those dominant clonotypes were again the most abundant among CD3+CD56-NKG2C+ cells in a handful of donors, at about 25-65%.

Sequencing was performed on an Illumina HiSeq 2000. TCR beta cDNA libraries were made by 5'RACE template switching that added a universal primer site and unique molecular identifiers. Synthesis of cDNA was primed from the TCR beta constant segment and was followed by two consecutive PCR amplification steps. In the original analysis: MIGEC was used to demultiplex reads and group the reads by UMI, and MiTCR was used to assemble and quantify clonotypes. To remove erroneous sequences, TCR cDNA sequences were retained only when supported by two or more reads. The tcR package was used for downstream repertoire analysis, with clonotypes matched between fractions based on CDR3 nucleotide sequence plus V segment. Antigen specificity was annotated against VDJdb with VDJmatch, allowing one amino acid substitution in CDR3. TCRdb reprocessed the reads and provides one entry for every CDR3 protein sequence; no DNA is given. The V and J calls were not made by the authors but by TCRdb's processing. Per the sample table, the count is approximately 15,000 distinct CDR3 sequences. The top ten clones comprise around 60% of the sample.

To determine HCMV serostatus, a commercial ELISA kit was used to detect HCMV-specific IgG in serum. Ficoll density gradient centrifugation was used to isolate peripheral blood mononuclear cells from blood. A remark on this clonotype: Its antigen target is currently unknown.

Taken from cysteine to phenylalanine, the CDR3 has 17 residues. Only the protein is on record. CDR1 SGHVS and CDR2 FQNEAQ were looked up in the germline V gene. This TCR was sampled from a man aged 18 to 70 in good health. The sample consisted of blood T cells: a sorted CD56 or NKG2C T cell subset, CD4+ or CD8+ T cells, or bulk PBMC T cells (not recorded which). Here the chain combines TRBV7-8 and TRBJ2-7; there is no DNA to check the TCRdb D call of TRBD2. CDR3 reads: CASSIIAGGQALDEQYF. Here the CDR3 is joined to the reference TRBV7-8 and TRBJ2-7 genes, and the full variable domain is: GAGVSQSPRYKVAKRGQDVALRCDPISGHVSLFWYQQALGQGPEFLTYFQNEAQLDKSGLPSDRFFAERPEGSVSTLKIQRTQQEDSAVYLCASSIIAGGQALDEQYFGPGTRLTVT.